Listed below are T cell receptor beta chains from one sample, sequenced in a study of blood T cell repertoires in COVID-19. Some clones are missing from TCRdb's copy, which holds only in-frame ones; the method was immunoSEQ multiplex PCR. Here the sample spans approximately 440,000 clones, 70% to 90% being singletons. Sample: peripheral blood. These receptors all come from a woman aged 45 to 65 with COVID-19, enrolled during active disease. Both conserved end residues are part of each CDR3. The D gene is left open where the match is weak. Where a row states a size, it is once, few, many or the class of an expanded clone; other rows omit it.

V: TRBV2
size: .
D: .
J: TRBJ2-2
length: 13
DNA: TGTGCCACCACTGGACAGTTAGGGGGGGAGCTGTTTTTT
CDR3: CATTGQLGGELFF

V: TRBV6-1
size: few
D: TRBD1
J: TRBJ1-6
length: 17
DNA: TGTGCCAGCAGTGACGACGTGGGATTACAGGGGCCAAGGACCCTCCACTTT
CDR3: CASSDDVGLQGPRTLHF

V: TRBV18
size: .
D: TRBD1
J: TRBJ1-4
length: 15
DNA: TGTGCCAGCTCACTCGGGACAGCAACTAATGAAAAACTGTTTTTT
CDR3: CASSLGTATNEKLFF

V: TRBV5-4
size: .
D: TRBD1
J: TRBJ1-3
length: 15
DNA: TGTGCCAGCAGCCGCACAGGGGAAACTGGAAACACCATATATTTT
CDR3: CASSRTGETGNTIYF

V: TRBV5-1
size: .
D: .
J: TRBJ1-6
length: 15
DNA: TGCGCCAGCAGCTTGGTTGGAGGGACGGATTCACCCCTCCACTTT
CDR3: CASSLVGGTDSPLHF

V: TRBV19
size: .
D: .
J: TRBJ1-5
length: 15
DNA: TGTGCCAGTAGTATAGGTCCGGTCGGCAATCAGCCCCAGCATTTT
CDR3: CASSIGPVGNQPQHF

V: TRBV5-1
size: .
D: .
J: TRBJ1-2
length: 15
DNA: TGCGCCAGCAGCCGCGGGACCAACGTTGACTATGGCTACACCTTC
CDR3: CASSRGTNVDYGYTF

V: TRBV15
size: .
D: TRBD2
J: TRBJ2-7
length: 16
DNA: TGTGCCACCAGCAGAGATTGGCGGGGGGATAGGAACGAGCAGTACTTC
CDR3: CATSRDWRGDRNEQYF

V: TRBV7-2
size: .
D: TRBD1
J: TRBJ1-1
length: 13
DNA: TGTGCCAGCAGCTTAGTGGGGACAGCTGAAGCTTTCTTT
CDR3: CASSLVGTAEAFF

V: TRBV5-6
size: .
D: TRBD2
J: TRBJ2-2
length: 16
DNA: TGTGCCAGCAGCCTCCGACTAGCGGGGGGCACCGGGGAGCTGTTTTTT
CDR3: CASSLRLAGGTGELFF

V: TRBV19
size: .
D: TRBD1
J: TRBJ1-5
length: 15
DNA: TGTGCCAGTAGTATTTTTCGGCAGGGGGCACAGCCCCAGCATTTT
CDR3: CASSIFRQGAQPQHF

V: TRBV27
size: .
D: TRBD1
J: TRBJ2-7
length: 11
DNA: TGTGCCAGCAGAAGACAGGGAAGTGAGTACTTC
CDR3: CASRRQGSEYF

V: TRBV18
size: .
D: .
J: TRBJ1-2
length: 13
DNA: TGTGCCAGCTCACCTGAAGAGGACTATGGCTACACCTTC
CDR3: CASSPEEDYGYTF

V: TRBV4-1
size: .
D: .
J: TRBJ2-6
length: 17
DNA: TGCGCCAGCAGCCAAGGGGACTGGGGCTCTGGGGCCAACGTCCTGACTTTC
CDR3: CASSQGDWGSGANVLTF

V: TRBV11-2
size: .
D: .
J: TRBJ1-5
length: 13
DNA: TGTGCCAGCAGCCCCGCGGGGGGGGGACCCCAGCATTTT
CDR3: CASSPAGGGPQHF

V: TRBV5-4
size: .
D: TRBD2
J: TRBJ2-1
length: 16
DNA: TGTGCCAGCAGCTTACCTACTAGCGGGGGGGCCGATGAGCAGTTCTTC
CDR3: CASSLPTSGGADEQFF